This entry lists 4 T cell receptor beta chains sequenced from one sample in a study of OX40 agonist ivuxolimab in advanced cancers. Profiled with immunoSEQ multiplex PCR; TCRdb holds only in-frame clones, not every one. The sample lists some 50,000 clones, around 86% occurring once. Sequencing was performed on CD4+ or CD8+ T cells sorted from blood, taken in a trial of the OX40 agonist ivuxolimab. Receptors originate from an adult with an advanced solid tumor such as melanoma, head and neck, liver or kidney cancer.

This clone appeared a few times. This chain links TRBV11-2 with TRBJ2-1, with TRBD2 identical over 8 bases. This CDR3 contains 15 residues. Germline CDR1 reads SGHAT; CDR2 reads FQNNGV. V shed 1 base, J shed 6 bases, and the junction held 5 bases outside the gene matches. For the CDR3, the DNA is TGTGCCAGCAGCTTAGTGCGGGGGGTCTCCAATGAGCAGTTCTTC. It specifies CASSLVRGVSNEQFF. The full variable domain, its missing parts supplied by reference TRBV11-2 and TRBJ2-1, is EAGVAQSPRYKIIEKRQSVAFWCNPISGHATLYWYQQILGQGPKLLIQFQNNGVVDDSQLPKDRFSAERLKGVDSTLKIQPAKLEDSAVYLCASSLVRGVSNEQFFGPGTRLTVL.

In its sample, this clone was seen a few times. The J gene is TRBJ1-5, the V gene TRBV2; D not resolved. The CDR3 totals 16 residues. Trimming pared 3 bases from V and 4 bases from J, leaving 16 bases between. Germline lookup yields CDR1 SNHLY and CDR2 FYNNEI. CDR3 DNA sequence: TGTGCCAGCAGTGACGGCCAGAGGGCACTAAATCAGCCCCAGCATTTT. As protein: CASSDGQRALNQPQHF.

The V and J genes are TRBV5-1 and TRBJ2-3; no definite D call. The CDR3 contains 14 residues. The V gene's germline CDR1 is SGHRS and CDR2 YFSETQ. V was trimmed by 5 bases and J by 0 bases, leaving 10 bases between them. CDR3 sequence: CASSYDSSTDTQYF. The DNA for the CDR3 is TGCGCCAGCAGTTATGATTCTAGCACAGATACGCAGTATTTT.

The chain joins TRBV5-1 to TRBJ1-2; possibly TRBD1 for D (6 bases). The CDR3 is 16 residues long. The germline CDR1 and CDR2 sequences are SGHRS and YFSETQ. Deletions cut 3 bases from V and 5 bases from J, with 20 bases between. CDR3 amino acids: CASSSGTSWERYGYTF. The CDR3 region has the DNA TGCGCCAGCAGCTCAGGGACATCGTGGGAAAGATATGGCTACACCTTC.